The TCR beta chain under discussion was sequenced for a study of T cell responses to AZD1222 COVID-19 vaccine. Notes on this clone: Its target is not known.

The ends lost 4 bases at V and 3 bases at J; junction bases unmatched: 5. Germline CDR1 MGHRA, CDR2 YSYEKL. The CDR3 has 14 residues. The repertoire was sequenced with immunoSEQ multiplex PCR; TCRdb's copy has only in-frame clones and lacks some. The sample has some 190,000 clones, approximately 91% seen once. Study results and limitations: The repertoires were collected only after the peak T cell response. Dominant at 160-218 and 743-854, vaccine-associated CD4 TCRs also spanned spike. The donor group comprised mostly white British people and more females; the analysis possibly underestimated clonal diversity. Reportedly, close to half of spike-specific TCRs are directed against unmutated variant regions.

The receptor was derived from an adult who received the AZD1222 COVID-19 vaccine. Sample: peripheral blood, taken 28 days after the second AZD1222 dose. The J gene is TRBJ1-1, the V gene TRBV4-1, with 7 nucleotides matching TRBD1. In DNA form, the CDR3 reads TGCGCCAGCAGCCCTAGAGGGACAGACACTGAAGCTTTCTTT. This encodes CASSPRGTDTEAFF.